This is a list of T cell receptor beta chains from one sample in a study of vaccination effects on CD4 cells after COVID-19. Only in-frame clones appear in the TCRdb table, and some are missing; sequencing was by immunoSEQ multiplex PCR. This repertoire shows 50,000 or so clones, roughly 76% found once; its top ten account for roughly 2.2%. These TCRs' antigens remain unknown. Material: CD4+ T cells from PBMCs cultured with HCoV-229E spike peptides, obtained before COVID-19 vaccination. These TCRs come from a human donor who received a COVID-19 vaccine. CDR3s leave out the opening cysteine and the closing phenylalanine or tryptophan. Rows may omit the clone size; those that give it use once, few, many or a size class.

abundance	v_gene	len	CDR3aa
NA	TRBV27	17	ASSLFGGFQGAGTGELF
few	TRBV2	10	ASSEEVRGYT
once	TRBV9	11	ASSVGNVGTQY
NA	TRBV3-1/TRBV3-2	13	ASSQGWGGPNEQF
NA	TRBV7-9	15	ASSQPAGQGDTGELF
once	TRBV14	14	ASSQDRGGAPDTQY
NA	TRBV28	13	ASPPGLAGHNEQF
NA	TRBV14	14	ASSQDFGGAGDTQY
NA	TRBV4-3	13	ASSRGLAGGDTQY
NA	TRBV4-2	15	ASSQDSASVPADTQY
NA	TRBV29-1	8	SVADTEAF
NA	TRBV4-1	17	ASSQKPPLPSDSYNEQF
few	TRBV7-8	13	ASSLVAGAGQPQH
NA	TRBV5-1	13	ASSLGDMDLAAQY
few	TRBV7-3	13	ASSLLGGVGGELF
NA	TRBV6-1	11	ASFSRTGNTIY
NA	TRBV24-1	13	ATSEGTSGGNEQF
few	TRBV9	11	ASSVAGGETQY
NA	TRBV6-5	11	ASSVDSYNEQF
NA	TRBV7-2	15	ASSFAGTAAVGTEAF
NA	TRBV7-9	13	ASSSSGQATYGYT
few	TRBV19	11	ASSIQVPGELF
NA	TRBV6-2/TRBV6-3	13	ASSYSRDGTGELF
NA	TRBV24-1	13	ATSDPGQGNTEAF
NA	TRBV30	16	AWSVGWGSQYSNQPQH
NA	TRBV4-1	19	ASSHPGSGTGSFFSGNTIY
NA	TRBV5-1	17	ASSLVDRGSIGYTGELF
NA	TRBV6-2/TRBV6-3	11	ASSLDSIYGYT
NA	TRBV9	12	ASSERGSTDTQY
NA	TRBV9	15	ASSARLHTDHYNEQF
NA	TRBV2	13	ASSELGLPTDTQY
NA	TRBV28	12	ASSQAGSNEKLF
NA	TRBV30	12	AWSVGNLGNTIY
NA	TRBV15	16	ATSRDLGGYSGANVLT
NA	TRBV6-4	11	ASSAEQGLSQH
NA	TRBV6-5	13	ASSMNRGAYNEQF
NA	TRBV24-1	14	ATSPGTGGRLDTQY
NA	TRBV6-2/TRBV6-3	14	ASSHAIRGTNQPQH
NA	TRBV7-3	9	ASSLRGELF
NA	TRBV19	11	ASHDGTRDGYT
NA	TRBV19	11	ASRETGDYGYT
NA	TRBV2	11	ASRKGLNTEAF
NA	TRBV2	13	ASSFSGGATDTQY
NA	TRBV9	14	ASSVGWGRSNQPQH
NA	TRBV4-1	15	ASSRLGGPGDYNEQF
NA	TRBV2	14	ASTSGQGRASDTQY
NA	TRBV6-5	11	ASFLAGTDTQY
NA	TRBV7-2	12	ASSLGQGNTEAF
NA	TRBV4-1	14	ASRPKARDSNQPQH
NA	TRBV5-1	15	ASSLPSSGGDYNEQF
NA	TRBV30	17	AWSVDRGRGITGHEKLF
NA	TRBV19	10	ASSIMQGQRF
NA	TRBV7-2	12	ASSLPAGRNEAF
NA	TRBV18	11	ASSPRGQETQY
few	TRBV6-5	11	ASRTGLNTEAF
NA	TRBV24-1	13	ATSEGQGRQETQY
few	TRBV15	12	ATSRDQDNSPLH
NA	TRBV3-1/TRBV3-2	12	ASSHTSGGDEQF
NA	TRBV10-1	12	ASEGGWRNQPQH